The rows below give T cell receptor beta chains drawn from one sample of a study of shared clonotypes between healthy human individuals. Using immunoSEQ multiplex PCR, the repertoire was profiled, and TCRdb retains in-frame clones only, with some absent. Of hundreds of thousands of clones listed, approximately 96% are singletons. Sequenced material: naive CD8+ T cells sorted from blood. Source of these receptors: a woman in her twenties or thirties in good health. Both conserved end residues are part of each CDR3. The order of the fields is clone size, V gene, CDR3 protein. Rows give clone size only sometimes, using once, few, many, or a class for an expanded clone.

-	TRBV5-4	CASSLESSSYEQYF
-	TRBV5-6	CASSPYRPYTAFSNQPQHF
-	TRBV13	CASNPGQTNTEAFF
-	TRBV27	CASSYQGFTEAFF
-	TRBV28	CASSLRRGVSLKQYF
once	TRBV28	CASNPESGRAYNEQFF
-	TRBV4-2	CASSQSGQGYEQYF
-	TRBV27	CASSSRGFTYEQYF
-	TRBV11-2	CASSPGRVEAFF
-	TRBV7-9	CASSPEGFEQYF
-	TRBV29-1	CSVDTPRHEQYF
-	TRBV7-9	CASSLFLAGEGETQYF
-	TRBV28	CASALTTNEKLFF
-	TRBV28	CASSLWQGKTQYF
-	TRBV28	CGCSSGGTDTQYF
-	TRBV19	CASSIRGPRDDEQFF
-	TRBV6-1	CASSEFAISGNTIYF
few	TRBV5-6	CAPARGRVSEQYF
-	TRBV5-1	CASSVGFSYEQYF
-	TRBV2	CASRYRDSYEQYF
-	TRBV15	CATSRVGQVTDTQYF
-	TRBV2	CASGIEQYF
-	TRBV5-6	CASSETLNTEAFF
-	TRBV5-5	CASSLGRGTGMTEAFF
-	TRBV27	CASSIQPFGGNTIYF
-	TRBV27	CASSLRGAMTEAFF